What follows are 10 T cell receptor beta chains derived from one specimen sequenced in a study of blood T cells in healthy people across ages. A second PCR, run for roughly 7 to 12 cycles, used a sample-barcoded 5' primer plus a J-beta primer mix. Using its own MiXCR run on the 5' RACE reads, TCRdb lists one record per CDR3 protein. The sample has hundreds of thousands of distinct CDR3 sequences, approximately 29% seen once; the top ten hold 15% to 19%. Sequenced material: blood. The source of these receptors is a woman at least 80 years old in good health.

Points on this clonotype: This may be a read error: a much more frequent sequence differs by one nucleotide. CDR3 in DNA: TGTGCCAGCAGTTTCCCATTCTCTGAGCAGTGCTTC. Its protein product is CASSFPFSEQCF. The genes are TRBV28 and TRBJ2-1, with D uncertain. Germline V gene data show CDR1 as MDHEN and CDR2 as SYDVKM. The CDR3 contains 12 residues. The whole variable domain, filled in from reference TRBV28 and TRBJ2-1, reads DVKVTQSSRYLVKRTGEKVFLECVQDMDHENMFWYRQDPGLGLRLIYFSYDVKMKEKGDIPEGYSVSREKKERFSLILESASTNQTSMYLCASSFPFSEQCFGPGTRLTVL.

V is TRBV4-1 and J is TRBJ2-5; no clear D. This CDR3 is built from 13 residues. Germline V gene sequence: CDR1 MGHRA, CDR2 YSYEKL. V lost 2 bases and J lost 1, with 5 bases in between. The CDR3 spells CASSQNSQETQYF. For the CDR3, the DNA is TGCGCCAGCAGCCAAAACAGCCAAGAGACCCAGTACTTC.

This clonotype appeared many times. The chain employs TRBV9 and TRBJ2-1; either TRBD1 or TRBD2 may fit D (5 bases each). The V end was cut by 5 bases, the J end by 0 bases, with 15 bases between. The CDR3 extends over 16 amino acids. The germline V gene encodes CDR1 SGDLS and CDR2 YYNGEE. The CDR3, as DNA: TGTGCCAGCAGTGAGGGGCCCTGGGGCTCCTACAATGAGCAGTTCTTC. Residues: CASSEGPWGSYNEQFF.

At least ten counts were recorded for this clonotype. The chain couples TRBV24-1 to TRBJ2-3; TRBD1 agrees at 7 bases. V was pared by 3 bases and J by 5 bases, with 4 bases of the junction left unmatched. Germline-derived CDR1 and CDR2 are KGHDR and SFDVKD. The CDR3 contains 14 residues. CDR3 bases: TGTGCCACCAGTGATCCTGGGACAGTAGATACGCAGTATTTT. Its translation: CATSDPGTVDTQYF.

This clonotype was recorded many times. This chain uses TRBV5-1 with TRBJ2-7; 10 nucleotides line up with TRBD1. Germline CDR1 reads SGHRS; CDR2 reads YFSETQ. V trimming: 4 bases; J trimming: 7 bases; junction bases outside the gene matches: 11. The CDR3 contains 15 residues. CDR3 residues: CASSPRQGASKEQYF. Here the CDR3 DNA reads TGCGCCAGCAGCCCTAGACAGGGGGCATCTAAGGAGCAGTACTTC.

This clonotype was counted at least ten times. The chain couples TRBV20-1 to TRBJ1-6; 9 bases are shared with TRBD1. The CDR3 has 13 amino acids. Germline CDR1 is DFQATT and CDR2 is SNEGSKA (reference sequence). V was clipped by 6 bases and J by 7 bases; unmatched bases: 4. CDR3: CSAEDRGNSPLHF. The CDR3 DNA follows: TGCAGTGCCGAGGACAGGGGAAATTCACCCCTCCACTTT.

This clonotype was seen only a few times. The chain combines TRBV6-2 or TRBV6-3 with TRBJ2-1; the D is unclear. Germline values: CDR1 MNHEY, CDR2 SVGEGT. The CDR3 totals 11 residues. V was shortened by 6 bases and J by 10 bases, with 10 bases between the two germline ends. CDR3 bases: TGTGCCAGCAGCCCGGCCGGCGAGCAGTTCTTC. Protein: CASSPAGEQFF.

Comments on this clonotype: A clone one base away is much larger, so this may be a read error. The V and J genes are TRBV19 and TRBJ2-6, with D possibly TRBD1 on 6 matching bases. The CDR3 length is 14 residues. Per the germline V gene, CDR1 is LNHDA and CDR2 is SQIVND (reference sequence). The CDR3 sequence is CTSSYRAGANVLTF. Written as DNA, the CDR3 is TGTACCAGTAGCTACAGGGCTGGGGCCAACGTCCTGACTTTC.

This clonotype showed up many times. This rearrangement joins TRBV24-1 to TRBJ2-5, with unresolved D. The germline gives CDR1 KGHDR, CDR2 SFDVKD. V was pared by 5 bases and J by 4 bases, with 7 bases between. The CDR3 covers 12 residues. In DNA form, the CDR3 reads TGTGCCACCAGTGCCGCCGGAGAGACCCAGTACTTC. This sequence encodes CATSAAGETQYF.

The table lists this clonotype with many counts. The chain recombines TRBV5-4 with TRBJ1-2, with D possibly TRBD1 on 6 matching bases. This CDR3 is 15 amino acids long. The germline CDR1 and CDR2 sequences are SGHNT and YYREEE (reference sequence). Deletions cut 2 bases from V and 4 bases from J, with 15 bases between. CDR3 coding DNA: TGTGCCAGCAGCTTATACAGGGCCTCCCGCTATGGCTACACCTTC. Translating gives CASSLYRASRYGYTF. Together with reference TRBV5-4 and TRBJ1-2, the CDR3 gives the full variable domain: ETGVTQSPTHLIKTRGQQVTLRCSSQSGHNTVSWYQQALGQGPQFIFQYYREEENGRGNFPPRFSGLQFPNYSSELNVNALELDDSALYLCASSLYRASRYGYTFGSGTRLTVV.